The 15 T cell receptor beta chains given below trace back to one sample, sequenced in a study of blood T cell repertoires in COVID-19 (dated by TCRdb to 2020 to 2021). Receptor amplification or capture employed the immunoSEQ multiplex PCR assay. The clones in this table, taken by TCRdb from immuneACCESS, are in-frame only. Not every clone is retained; where verified, under half of the shortfall comes from an unresolved V gene, and the cause of the rest is unknown. Within this sample are approximately 300,000 clones, with roughly 90% of them counted one time only. 2% to 3% of the sample is taken by the ten largest. Sequenced: PBMCs or T cells enriched from blood (not recorded which). The receptors derive from a man between 60 and 75 years old who had recovered from COVID-19.

The J gene is TRBJ2-5, the V gene TRBV11-2, with D perhaps TRBD2 (7 bases). V lost 3 bases and J 2 bases, leaving 13 bases between the germline ends. Germline V lookup: CDR1 SGHAT, CDR2 FQNNGV. This CDR3 spans 15 amino acids. The CDR3 loop is CASSFGGAAQETQYF. CDR3 nucleotides: TGTGCCAGCAGCTTTGGGGGGGCGGCGCAAGAGACCCAGTACTTC.

The chain has TRBV3-1 (or the pseudogene TRBV3-2) and TRBJ2-1; 15 bases align to TRBD2. CDR1 and CDR2 from the germline V gene are LGHDT and YNNKEL (reference sequence). The ends lost 3 bases at V and 7 bases at J; junction bases unmatched: 7. The CDR3 covers 17 residues. The DNA of the CDR3 is TGTGCCAGCAGCCAGATTCGGACTAGCGGGAGGGTAAATGAGCAGTTCTTC. Amino acids: CASSQIRTSGRVNEQFF.

This clone was recorded only once. The V and J genes are TRBV6-5 and TRBJ2-7; 8 bases fit TRBD1. CDR3 length: 14 amino acids. V was clipped by 8 bases and J by 4 bases; unmatched bases: 10. Germline lookup yields CDR1 MNHEY and CDR2 SVGAGI. This CDR3 reads CASRAAGQVYEQYF. In DNA, the CDR3 is TGTGCCAGCCGAGCCGCGGGACAGGTGTACGAGCAGTACTTC.

The table lists this clone with a count of one. The chain joins TRBV2 to TRBJ2-4; 8 positions agree with TRBD1. This CDR3 has 16 residues. The V segment lost 3 bases and the J segment 3 bases; nucleotides outside the gene matches: 7. CDR1 and CDR2 (germline): SNHLY, FYNNEI. DNA for the CDR3: TGTGCCAGCAGTGAGACAGGGGCGCGTGACAAAAACATTCAGTACTTC. It is translated as CASSETGARDKNIQYF.

This rearrangement joins TRBV4-2 to TRBJ2-1, with TRBD2 matching 12 bases. J lost 7 bases, V lost 3 bases, and 7 bases had no gene match. The CDR3 consists of 16 residues. The germline V gene has CDR1 LGHNA and CDR2 YNFKEQ. The CDR3 DNA reads TGTGCCAGCAGCCATTCTAGCGGGGGGGCCTCAAATGAGCAGTTCTTC. It encodes CASSHSSGGASNEQFF.

The CDR3 region has the DNA TGTGCCAGCAGTTCGGGACAGGCCAGGTACGAGCAGTACTTC. This translates into CASSSGQARYEQYF. The V gene is TRBV6-2 or TRBV6-3, the J gene TRBJ2-7; 8 nucleotides agree with TRBD1. The CDR3 is 14 amino acids. CDR1 and CDR2 from the germline V gene are MNHEY and SVGEGT. Unmatched junction bases numbered 6, after V lost 4 bases and J lost 4 bases.

This chain joins TRBV6-5 and TRBJ2-1, with D tentatively TRBD1 (6 bases). In germline, CDR1 is MNHEY, CDR2 SVGAGI. V lost 9 bases to trimming and J lost 6 bases, with 21 bases between them. The CDR3 extends over 15 amino acids. The CDR3 DNA reads as TGTGCCAGTCAGTCCGGACAGACGATCAGCAATGAGCAGTTCTTC. Its translation: CASQSGQTISNEQFF.

This clone was counted a single time. J is TRBJ2-1 and V is TRBV7-2; 13 bases map to TRBD2. J gave up 0 bases and V 2 bases, and 4 bases lay outside the gene matches. Germline V gene lookup returns CDR1 SGHTA and CDR2 FQGNSA. The CDR3 has 18 amino acids. The CDR3 sequence is CASSLPRLAGGSYNEQFF. In nucleotides, the CDR3 is TGTGCCAGCAGCTTACCACGACTAGCGGGGGGCTCCTACAATGAGCAGTTCTTC.

The chain combines TRBV2 with TRBJ1-5; D gene uncertain. CDR3 length equals 13 residues. CDR1 and CDR2 from the germline V gene are SNHLY and FYNNEI. Trimming removed 7 bases from V and 6 bases from J, with 13 bases in between. CDR3 DNA: TGTGCCAGCATGGAGGGTTTTGGTCAGCCCCAGCATTTT. Residues: CASMEGFGQPQHF.

The chain uses TRBV6-5 and TRBJ1-1, with D unclear. CDR1 and CDR2 from the germline V gene are MNHEY and SVGAGI. This CDR3 region has 11 residues. Trimming left V 7 bases short and J 3 bases short, with 6 bases between. The CDR3 is CASMSDTEAFF. The CDR3 DNA follows: TGTGCCAGCATGTCGGACACTGAAGCTTTCTTT.

The chain couples TRBV13 to TRBJ2-2; TRBD2 matches at 7 bases. This CDR3 spans 17 amino acids. Germline-derived CDR1 and CDR2 are PRHDT and FYEKMQ (reference sequence). Germline trimming cut 1 base from V and 1 base from J; bases unmatched to any gene: 6. The CDR3, as DNA: TGTGCCAGCAGCTTAGTTGGCGGGAGAGGGAACACCGGGGAGCTGTTTTTT. Protein sequence: CASSLVGGRGNTGELFF.

This clone showed up just once. The chain carries TRBV6-5 and TRBJ1-5; D remains ambiguous. Germline V lookup: CDR1 MNHEY, CDR2 SVGAGI. This CDR3 is 15 amino acids long. Trimming shortened V by 11 bases and J by 0 bases, and 17 bases separated the two germline ends. The CDR3 loop reads CAATGTSFSNQPQHF. The CDR3 DNA is TGTGCCGCAACGGGAACAAGTTTTAGCAATCAGCCCCAGCATTTT.

The chain is built from TRBV5-1 and TRBJ2-7; 11 bases match TRBD2. Germline V lookup: CDR1 SGHRS, CDR2 YFSETQ. Trimming at V came to 2 bases and at J to 5 bases, leaving 3 bases not matched to a gene. The CDR3 is made up of 14 amino acids. CDR3 coding DNA: TGCGCCAGCAGCTTTAGCGGGAGGGCCCACGAGCAGTACTTC. It encodes CASSFSGRAHEQYF.

The chain joins TRBV6-5 to TRBJ2-3, with 13 bases matching TRBD2. The germline gives CDR1 MNHEY, CDR2 SVGAGI. This CDR3 region has 15 residues. The ends lost 10 bases at V and 4 bases at J; junction bases unmatched: 8. The DNA for the CDR3 is TGTGCCACGGGGAGGACTAGCGGGGGCTCAGATACGCAGTATTTT. It translates to CATGRTSGGSDTQYF.

This chain connects TRBV9 to TRBJ2-1, with 8 positions matching TRBD1. The CDR3 spans 12 residues. Trimming at V came to 4 bases and at J to 12 bases, leaving 6 bases not matched to a gene. Germline CDR1 SGDLS, CDR2 YYNGEE. The CDR3 nucleotides read TGTGCCAGCAGCCAGACAGGGGCTTCGCAGTTCTTC. It specifies CASSQTGASQFF.